Below, 30 T cell receptor beta chains from the same sample are listed, as sequenced in a study of T cells in localized non-small cell lung cancer. Only in-frame clones appear in the TCRdb table, and some are missing; sequencing was by immunoSEQ multiplex PCR. Here the sample spans 86,000 or so clones, roughly four fifths being singletons. The sample consisted of peripheral blood, taken before any cancer treatment. The source of these receptors is a man between 35 and 75 years old with stage I lung adenocarcinoma.

This clone showed up just a few times. The rearrangement uses TRBV5-6 and TRBJ1-2; 7 bases line up with TRBD1. Trimming took 2 bases from V and 8 from J; bases not matched to a gene: 15. The CDR3 loop spans 16 amino acids. The V gene's germline CDR1 is SGHDT and CDR2 YYEEEE. CDR3 protein: CASSFNAGQTGWGYTF. The CDR3 nucleotides are TGTGCCAGCAGCTTTAATGCGGGACAGACCGGCTGGGGCTACACCTTC.

The chain links TRBV28 to TRBJ2-7; no clear D gene. Trimming removed 1 base from V and 6 bases from J, with 4 bases in between. The CDR3 consists of 11 residues. CDR1 and CDR2 (germline): MDHEN, SYDVKM. The chain's CDR3 is CASSLSVEQYF. The CDR3 DNA sequence: TGTGCCAGCAGTTTATCGGTCGAGCAGTACTTC.

Judged by abundance, this clone is medium-sized. The chain is built from TRBV19 and TRBJ1-2; 9 nucleotides match TRBD1. The germline CDR1 and CDR2 sequences are LNHDA and SQIVND (reference sequence). The J segment lost 6 bases and the V segment lost 3 bases, leaving 5 bases of the junction unmatched. CDR3 length: 14 residues. The CDR3 is CASSIAGTGNGYTF. DNA for the CDR3: TGTGCCAGTAGTATTGCCGGGACAGGGAATGGCTACACCTTC.

V is TRBV2 and J is TRBJ2-1; D is tentatively TRBD1 or TRBD2 (5 bases each). CDR3 size: 14 residues. The germline V gene encodes CDR1 SNHLY and CDR2 FYNNEI. Between the trimmed V and J ends, which lost 2 bases and 8 bases, there was a span of 13 bases. Written as DNA, the CDR3 is TGTGCCAGCAGTGAAACGGGGCTTAGGGATGAGCAGTTCTTC. The encoded protein is CASSETGLRDEQFF.

CDR3 loop: CASSMGPWGANEQFF. The CDR3 DNA follows: TGTGCCAGTAGTATGGGACCCTGGGGGGCCAATGAGCAGTTCTTC. The chain recombines TRBV19 with TRBJ2-1; D is possibly TRBD1 or TRBD2 (6 bases each). Trimming took off 3 bases at V and 6 bases at J, with 15 bases between the two ends. The CDR3 is 15 residues long. In germline, CDR1 is LNHDA, CDR2 SQIVND (reference sequence).

The V gene is TRBV7-8, the J gene TRBJ2-7; 7 bases fit TRBD1. This CDR3 has 14 amino acids. CDR1 and CDR2 (germline): SGHVS, FQNEAQ. V lost 5 bases, J lost 4 bases, and 8 bases stayed unmatched. Written as DNA, the CDR3 is TGTGCCAGCAGCCGCCGGACAGGAGTGTACGAGCAGTACTTC. Its translation is CASSRRTGVYEQYF.

CDR3: CASSLEWNQPQHF. The DNA for the CDR3 is TGTGCCAGCAGCCTTGAATGGAATCAGCCCCAGCATTTT. The rearrangement joins TRBV7-2 to TRBJ1-5; D uncertain. Trimming removed 5 bases from V and 4 bases from J, with 9 bases in between. This CDR3 is built from 13 residues. Germline loops: CDR1 SGHTA, CDR2 FQGNSA.

The sample holds a few counts of this clone. The chain carries TRBV6-6 and TRBJ1-2; D may be TRBD1 (5 bases). This CDR3 region has 14 residues. The ends were cut back, 4 bases at V and 7 bases at J, with 16 bases in the middle. In germline, CDR1 is MNHNY, CDR2 SVGAGI (reference sequence). DNA for the CDR3: TGTGCCAGCAGTTTGGGAGACAGTCTTGGTGGCTACACCTTC. This codes for CASSLGDSLGGYTF.

This clone was seen just once. V is TRBV10-3 and J is TRBJ1-1; D uncertain. CDR3 length: 15 amino acids. The germline V gene has CDR1 ENHRY and CDR2 SYGVKD. Trimming removed 2 bases at V and 1 base at J, with 11 bases between. The CDR3 sequence: CAISEPRWANTEAFF. The CDR3 region has the DNA TGTGCCATCAGTGAGCCCAGGTGGGCGAACACTGAAGCTTTCTTT.

The rearrangement uses TRBV6-5 and TRBJ1-3, with D perhaps TRBD1 (6 bases). V was shortened by 0 bases and J by 6 bases, with 9 bases between the two germline ends. CDR1 MNHEY and CDR2 SVGAGI come from the germline V gene. The CDR3 spans 14 residues. CDR3 residues: CASSYSTGQNTIYF. DNA of the CDR3: TGTGCCAGCAGTTACTCGACAGGTCAAAACACCATATATTTT.

The chain carries TRBV7-9 and TRBJ2-5, with 11 positions matching TRBD2. V lost 0 bases to trimming and J lost 6 bases; unmatched junction nucleotides: 3. This CDR3 region has 15 residues. CDR1 SEHNR and CDR2 FQNEAQ come from the germline V gene (reference sequence). The CDR3 DNA follows: TGTGCCAGCAGCTTAGCTAGCGGGGGGGCTAAGACCCAGTACTTC. Its translation is CASSLASGGAKTQYF.

The rearrangement joins TRBV5-3 to TRBJ2-7; D is unclear. TRBV5-3 is an ORF, and what it does is uncertain. The V gene lost 0 bases and the J gene lost 3 bases, with 19 bases spanning the gap. The CDR3 sequence is 17 residues long. Here the CDR3 reads CARSLAKTRRSLYEQYF. DNA for the CDR3: TGTGCCAGAAGCTTGGCTAAGACAAGGCGATCCCTCTACGAGCAGTACTTC.

This chain uses TRBV29-1 with TRBJ2-7; 8 bases align to TRBD2. The germline CDR1 and CDR2 sequences are SQVTM and ANQGSEA. CDR3 length equals 17 residues. Losses at the gene ends were 3 bases for V and 5 bases for J; bases not matched to a gene: 18. In DNA form, the CDR3 reads TGCAGCGTTGAGGGGCTAGCGGGCCCAAATAATTTGCACGAGCAGTACTTC. It yields the protein CSVEGLAGPNNLHEQYF.

The chain employs TRBV5-8 and TRBJ2-2; tentative D call: TRBD1 (6 bases). The V gene's germline CDR1 is SGHTS and CDR2 YDEGEE. Trimming shortened V by 2 bases and J by 4 bases, and 15 bases separated the two germline ends. The CDR3 length is 16 residues. CDR3 sequence: CASSFRQAVVTGELFF. As DNA, the CDR3 is TGTGCCAGCAGCTTCCGACAGGCGGTGGTCACCGGGGAGCTGTTTTTT.

The chain links TRBV4-3 to TRBJ2-6; D could derive from TRBD1 or TRBD2 (5 bases each). V was trimmed by 0 bases and J by 0 bases, leaving 9 bases between them. The germline V gene has CDR1 LGHNA and CDR2 YSLEER. The CDR3 length is 17 residues. The CDR3: CASSQDVGGSGANVLTF. In DNA form, the CDR3 reads TGCGCCAGCAGCCAAGATGTTGGGGGCTCTGGGGCCAACGTCCTGACTTTC.

CDR3 bases: TGTGCCAGCAGTTCTCCGGGACTAGCGGGCACCGAGCAGTACTTC. This sequence encodes CASSSPGLAGTEQYF. This chain joins TRBV27 and TRBJ2-7; TRBD2 matches 12 bases. From germline, CDR1 is MNHEY and CDR2 SMNVEV (reference sequence). Trimming removed 4 bases from V and 6 bases from J; junction bases left unmatched: 7. The CDR3 loop spans 15 amino acids.

The CDR3 sequence: CASSRQTSGSTDTQYF. For the CDR3, the DNA is TGTGCCAGCTCACGACAAACTAGCGGAAGCACAGATACGCAGTATTTT. The chain links TRBV18 to TRBJ2-3; the match to TRBD2 covers 8 bases. Germline trimming cut 4 bases from V and 0 bases from J; bases unmatched to any gene: 6. CDR3 length: 16 residues. From germline, CDR1 is KGHSH and CDR2 LQKENI. Combining the CDR3 with reference TRBV18 and TRBJ2-3 gives the whole variable domain NAGVMQNPRHLVRRRGQEARLRCSPMKGHSHVYWYRQLPEEGLKFMVYLQKENIIDESGMPKERFSAEFPKEGPSILRIQQVVRGDSAAYFCASSRQTSGSTDTQYFGPGTRLTVL.

The chain is built from TRBV11-2 and TRBJ2-2; possible D gene TRBD2, 6 bases. V lost 3 bases to trimming and J lost 2 bases, with 13 bases between them. Germline V gene lookup returns CDR1 SGHAT and CDR2 FQNNGV. CDR3 size: 16 residues. For the CDR3, the DNA is TGTGCCAGCAGCTTCCGAACCGGGAGTAACACCGGGGAGCTGTTTTTT. Encoded protein: CASSFRTGSNTGELFF.

V is TRBV7-3 and J is TRBJ2-2; possibly TRBD2 for D (5 bases). This CDR3 has 14 amino acids. V lost 2 bases and J 6 bases, leaving 10 bases between the germline ends. Germline V gene sequence: CDR1 SGHTA, CDR2 FQGTGA. In nucleotides, the CDR3 is TGTGCCAGCAGCTTAGGGAGTTCAGCCGGGGAGCTGTTTTTT. This codes for CASSLGSSAGELFF. The whole variable domain, remainder taken from reference TRBV7-3 and TRBJ2-2, is GAGVSQTPSNKVTEKGKYVELRCDPISGHTALYWYRQSLGQGPEFLIYFQGTGAADDSGLPNDRFFAVRPEGSVSTLKIQRTERGDSAVYLCASSLGSSAGELFFGEGSRLTVL.

The V call is TRBV29-1, the J call TRBJ2-5; TRBD2 agrees at 8 bases. This CDR3 spans 14 amino acids. Germline V gene data show CDR1 as SQVTM and CDR2 as ANQGSEA. After removal of 4 bases from V and 2 bases from J, the junction contained 6 bases not matched to a gene. The CDR3 sequence: CSVVLSGNQETQYF. DNA for the CDR3: TGCAGCGTTGTTCTTAGCGGGAATCAAGAGACCCAGTACTTC.

The chain couples TRBV19 to TRBJ2-7; D is unresolved. The length of the CDR3 is 10 residues. Trimming stripped 7 bases from V and 1 base from J, with 2 bases between. CDR1 is LNHDA and CDR2 is SQIVND in the germline V gene (reference sequence). The CDR3 loop reads CASKSYEQYF. Written as DNA, the CDR3 is TGTGCCAGTAAGTCCTACGAGCAGTACTTC.

The chain combines TRBV19 with TRBJ2-1, with TRBD2 identical over 11 bases. The germline V gene encodes CDR1 LNHDA and CDR2 SQIVND (reference sequence). Trimming at V came to 10 bases and at J to 0 bases, leaving 2 bases not matched to a gene. The CDR3 length is 14 residues. The CDR3 DNA sequence: TGTGCCACCCTAGCGGGGGGCTCCTACAATGAGCAGTTCTTC. It specifies CATLAGGSYNEQFF.

The chain combines TRBV7-6 with TRBJ2-2; D may match TRBD1 or TRBD2 (5 bases each). V lost 3 bases and J 14 bases, leaving 13 bases between the germline ends. The CDR3 contains 12 residues. The V gene's germline CDR1 is SGHVS and CDR2 FNYEAQ. The CDR3 sequence is CASSLGDFGLFF. The CDR3 DNA follows: TGTGCCAGCAGCTTGGGGGATTTTGGACTGTTTTTT.

This clone has at least ten counts. The CDR3, as DNA: TGTGCCAGCAGCCAAGACAGGTCCGCAGATACGCAGTATTTT. Translation gives CASSQDRSADTQYF. The genes are TRBV14 and TRBJ2-3; D gene ambiguous. The CDR3 spans 14 residues. CDR1 and CDR2 (germline): SGHDN, FVKESK. V gave up 0 bases and J gave up 4 bases, with 8 bases separating them.

This chain joins TRBV5-1 and TRBJ2-7, with 7 positions matching TRBD1. Germline loops: CDR1 SGHRS, CDR2 YFSETQ. J lost 7 bases, V lost 5 bases, and 15 bases had no gene match. This CDR3 contains 15 residues. The CDR3 protein is CASRHRGLNRSEQYF. In DNA form, the CDR3 reads TGCGCCAGCAGACACAGGGGCCTAAATCGATCAGAGCAGTACTTC.

The V and J genes are TRBV5-8 and TRBJ2-1; D remains unclear. This CDR3 spans 13 amino acids. The germline V and J ends were trimmed by 5 bases and 3 bases, with 9 bases remaining between them. In germline, CDR1 is SGHTS, CDR2 YDEGEE. For the CDR3, the DNA is TGTGCCAGCAGGGGCAGCTACTACAATGAGCAGTTCTTC. Translated: CASRGSYYNEQFF. The full variable domain, its missing parts supplied by reference TRBV5-8 and TRBJ2-1, is EAGVTQSPTHLIKTRGQQATLRCSPISGHTSVYWYQQALGLGLQFLLWYDEGEERNRGNFPPRFSGRQFPNYSSELNVNALELEDSALYLCASRGSYYNEQFFGPGTRLTVL.

V gene TRBV11-2 combines with J gene TRBJ1-6; no clear D gene. V shed 5 bases and J shed 0 bases, with 8 bases lying between them. The V gene's germline CDR1 is SGHAT and CDR2 FQNNGV. The CDR3 contains 15 residues. CDR3 sequence (DNA): TGTGCCAGCAGCCCGCAAAGCTCCTATAATTCACCCCTCCACTTT. As protein: CASSPQSSYNSPLHF. Full variable domain (missing parts from reference TRBV11-2 and TRBJ1-6): EAGVAQSPRYKIIEKRQSVAFWCNPISGHATLYWYQQILGQGPKLLIQFQNNGVVDDSQLPKDRFSAERLKGVDSTLKIQPAKLEDSAVYLCASSPQSSYNSPLHFGNGTRLTVT.

V gene TRBV6-4 combines with J gene TRBJ2-5; D not resolved. The CDR3 is made up of 12 amino acids. With 3 bases removed from V and 7 bases from J, the gap between germline ends came to 9 bases. The germline V gene encodes CDR1 MRHNA and CDR2 SNTAGT. CDR3 loop: CASSDYGGTQYF. CDR3 DNA: TGTGCCAGCAGTGATTACGGTGGGACCCAGTACTTC.

The chain couples TRBV6-5 to TRBJ2-7; TRBD2 aligns across 13 bases. The length of the CDR3 is 14 residues. The V gene's germline CDR1 is MNHEY and CDR2 SVGAGI. V shed 6 bases, J shed 2 bases, and the junction held 1 base outside the gene matches. For the CDR3, the DNA is TGTGCCAGCAGACTAGCGGGGGGGCCCTACGAGCAGTACTTC. This translates into CASRLAGGPYEQYF.

The chain is built from TRBV28 and TRBJ1-1, with D possibly TRBD1 on 5 matching bases. Germline V lookup: CDR1 MDHEN, CDR2 SYDVKM. The CDR3 is 15 residues long. V was shortened by 3 bases and J by 3 bases, with 14 bases between the two germline ends. CDR3 coding DNA: TGTGCCAGCAGTTTTTGGGGCAGGGAGGACACTGAAGCTTTCTTT. This encodes CASSFWGREDTEAFF.